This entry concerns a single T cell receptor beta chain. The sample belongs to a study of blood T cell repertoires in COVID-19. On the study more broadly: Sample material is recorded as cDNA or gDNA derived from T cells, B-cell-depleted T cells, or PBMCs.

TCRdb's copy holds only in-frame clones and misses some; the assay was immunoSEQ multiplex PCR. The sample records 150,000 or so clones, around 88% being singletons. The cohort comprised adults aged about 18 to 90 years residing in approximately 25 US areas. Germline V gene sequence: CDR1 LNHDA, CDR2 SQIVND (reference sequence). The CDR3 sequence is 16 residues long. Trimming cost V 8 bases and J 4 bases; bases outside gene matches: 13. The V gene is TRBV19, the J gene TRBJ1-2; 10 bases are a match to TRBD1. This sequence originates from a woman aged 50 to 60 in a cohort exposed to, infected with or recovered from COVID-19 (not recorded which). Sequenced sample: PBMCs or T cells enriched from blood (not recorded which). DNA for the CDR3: TGTGCCAGTTCCCGGGACAGGGGACCAGGAGGCTATGGCTACACCTTC. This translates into CASSRDRGPGGYGYTF.